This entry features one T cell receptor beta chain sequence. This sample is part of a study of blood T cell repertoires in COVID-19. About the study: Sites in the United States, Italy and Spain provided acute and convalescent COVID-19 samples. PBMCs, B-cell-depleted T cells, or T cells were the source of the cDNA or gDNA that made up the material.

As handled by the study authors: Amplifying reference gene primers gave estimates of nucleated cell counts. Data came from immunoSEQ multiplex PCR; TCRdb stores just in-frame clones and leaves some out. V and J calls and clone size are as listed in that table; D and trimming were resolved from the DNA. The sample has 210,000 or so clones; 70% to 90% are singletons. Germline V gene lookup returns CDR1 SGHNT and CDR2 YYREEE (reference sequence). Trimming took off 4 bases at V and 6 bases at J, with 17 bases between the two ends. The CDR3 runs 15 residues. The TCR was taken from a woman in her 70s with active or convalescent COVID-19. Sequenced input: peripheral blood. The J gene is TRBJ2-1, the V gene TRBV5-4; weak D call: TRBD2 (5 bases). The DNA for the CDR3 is TGTGCCAGCAGCCGCCCGGTAGCGACCACCAATGAGCAGTTCTTC. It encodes CASSRPVATTNEQFF.